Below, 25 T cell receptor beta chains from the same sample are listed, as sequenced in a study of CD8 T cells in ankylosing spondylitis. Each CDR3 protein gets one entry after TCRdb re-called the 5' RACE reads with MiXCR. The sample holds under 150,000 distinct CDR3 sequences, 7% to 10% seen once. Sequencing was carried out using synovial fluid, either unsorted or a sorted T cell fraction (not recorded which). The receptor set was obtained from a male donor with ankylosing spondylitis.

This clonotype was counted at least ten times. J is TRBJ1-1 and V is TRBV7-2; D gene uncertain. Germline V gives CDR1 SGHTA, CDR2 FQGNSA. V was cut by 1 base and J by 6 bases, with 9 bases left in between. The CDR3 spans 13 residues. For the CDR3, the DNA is TGTGCCAGCAGCTTAGAGTATTTATCTGAAGCTTTCTTT. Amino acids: CASSLEYLSEAFF. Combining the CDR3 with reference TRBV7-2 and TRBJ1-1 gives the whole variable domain GAGVSQSPSNKVTEKGKDVELRCDPISGHTALYWYRQSLGQGLEFLIYFQGNSAPDKSGLPSDRFSAERTGGSVSTLTIQRTQQEDSAVYLCASSLEYLSEAFFGQGTRLTVV.

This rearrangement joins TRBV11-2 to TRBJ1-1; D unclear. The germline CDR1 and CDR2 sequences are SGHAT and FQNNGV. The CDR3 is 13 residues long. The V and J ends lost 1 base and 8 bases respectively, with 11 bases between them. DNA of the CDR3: TGTGCCAGCAGCTTAGGAGCGGCGTTAGAAGCTTTCTTT. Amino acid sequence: CASSLGAALEAFF.

The CDR3 DNA reads TGTGCCAGCAGTGGGGTTAACTATGGCTACACCTTC. Protein: CASSGVNYGYTF. The chain couples TRBV2 to TRBJ1-2, with no clear D. The germline V and J ends were trimmed by 4 bases and 1 base, with 4 bases remaining between them. The CDR3 sequence is 12 residues long. CDR1 and CDR2 from the germline V gene are SNHLY and FYNNEI.

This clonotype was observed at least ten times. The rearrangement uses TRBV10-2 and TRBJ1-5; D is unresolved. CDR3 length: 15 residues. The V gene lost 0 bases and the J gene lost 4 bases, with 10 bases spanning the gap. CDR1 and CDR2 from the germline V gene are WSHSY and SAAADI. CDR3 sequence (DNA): TGCGCCAGCAGTGAGTCTGGGCGGCATAATCAGCCCCAGCATTTT. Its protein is CASSESGRHNQPQHF.

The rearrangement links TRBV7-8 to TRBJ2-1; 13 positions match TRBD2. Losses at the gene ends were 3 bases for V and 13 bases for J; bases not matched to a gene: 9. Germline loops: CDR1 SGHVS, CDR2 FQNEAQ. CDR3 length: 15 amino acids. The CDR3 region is CASSFQLAGGIQQFF. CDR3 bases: TGTGCCAGCAGCTTCCAACTAGCGGGAGGGATTCAACAGTTCTTC.

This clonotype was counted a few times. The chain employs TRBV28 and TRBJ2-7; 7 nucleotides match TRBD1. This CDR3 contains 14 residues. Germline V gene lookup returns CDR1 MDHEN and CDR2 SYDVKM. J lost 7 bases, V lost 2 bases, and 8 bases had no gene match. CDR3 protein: CASSLGTESWEQYF. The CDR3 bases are TGTGCCAGCAGTTTAGGGACAGAATCCTGGGAGCAGTACTTC.

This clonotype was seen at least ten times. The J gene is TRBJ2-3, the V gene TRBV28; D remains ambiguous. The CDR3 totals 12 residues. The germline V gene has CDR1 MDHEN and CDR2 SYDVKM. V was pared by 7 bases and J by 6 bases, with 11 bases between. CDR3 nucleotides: TGTGCCAGCACCCGTTATACGGATACGCAGTATTTT. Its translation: CASTRYTDTQYF.

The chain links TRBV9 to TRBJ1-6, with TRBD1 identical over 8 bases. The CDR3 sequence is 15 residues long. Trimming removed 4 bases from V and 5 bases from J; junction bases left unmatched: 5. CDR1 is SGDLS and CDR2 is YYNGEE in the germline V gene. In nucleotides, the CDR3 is TGTGCCAGCAGCCCCTGGGACAGGAATAATTCACCCCTCCACTTT. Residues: CASSPWDRNNSPLHF.

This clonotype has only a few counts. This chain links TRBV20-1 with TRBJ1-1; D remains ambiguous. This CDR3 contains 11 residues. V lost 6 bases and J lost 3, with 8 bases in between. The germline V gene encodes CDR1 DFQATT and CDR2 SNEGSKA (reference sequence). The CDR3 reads CSANFYTEAFF. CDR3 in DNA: TGCAGTGCGAATTTTTACACTGAAGCTTTCTTT.

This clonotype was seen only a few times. CDR3 coding DNA: TGCAGTGCTAGCAGGGTCAGCTTAACCAATTCACCCCTCCACTTT. Translated: CSASRVSLTNSPLHF. This rearrangement joins TRBV20-1 to TRBJ1-6; perhaps TRBD1 as D (5 bases). Germline V CDR1 and CDR2: DFQATT, SNEGSKA (reference sequence). The CDR3 consists of 15 residues. V lost 3 bases to trimming and J lost 7 bases, with 16 bases between them.

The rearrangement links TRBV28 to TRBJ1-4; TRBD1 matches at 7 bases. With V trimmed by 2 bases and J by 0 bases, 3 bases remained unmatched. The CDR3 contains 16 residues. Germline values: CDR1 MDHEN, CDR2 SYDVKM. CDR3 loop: CASSLPGTATNEKLFF. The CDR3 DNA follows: TGTGCCAGCAGTTTACCCGGGACAGCAACTAATGAAAAACTGTTTTTT.

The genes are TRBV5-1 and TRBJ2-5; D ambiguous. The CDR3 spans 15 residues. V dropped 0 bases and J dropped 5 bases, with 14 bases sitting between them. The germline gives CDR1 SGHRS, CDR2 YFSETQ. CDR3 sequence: CASSLGAVVDETQYF. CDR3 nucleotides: TGCGCCAGCAGCTTGGGCGCGGTAGTGGATGAGACCCAGTACTTC.

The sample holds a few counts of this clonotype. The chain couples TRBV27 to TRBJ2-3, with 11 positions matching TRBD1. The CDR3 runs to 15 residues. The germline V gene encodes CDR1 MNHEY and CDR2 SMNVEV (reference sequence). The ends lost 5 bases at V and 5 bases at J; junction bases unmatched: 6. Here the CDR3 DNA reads TGTGCCAGCAGTCCCTGGGACAGGGGGGGAGATACGCAGTATTTT. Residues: CASSPWDRGGDTQYF.

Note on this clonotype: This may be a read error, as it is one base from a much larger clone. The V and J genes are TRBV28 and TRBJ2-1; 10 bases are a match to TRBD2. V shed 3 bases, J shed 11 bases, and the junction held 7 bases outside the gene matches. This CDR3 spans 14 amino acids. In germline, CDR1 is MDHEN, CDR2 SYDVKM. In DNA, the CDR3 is TGTGCCAGCAGTTTTTATGAGCGGGGGGGACAGCAGTTCTTC. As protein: CASSFYERGGQQFF.

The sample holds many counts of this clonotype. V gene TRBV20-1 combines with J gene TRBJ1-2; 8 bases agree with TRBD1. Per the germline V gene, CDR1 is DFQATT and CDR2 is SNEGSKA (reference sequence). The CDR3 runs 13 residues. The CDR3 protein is CRVAGGRGYGYTF. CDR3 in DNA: TGCAGGGTGGCAGGGGGCAGGGGCTATGGCTACACCTTC.

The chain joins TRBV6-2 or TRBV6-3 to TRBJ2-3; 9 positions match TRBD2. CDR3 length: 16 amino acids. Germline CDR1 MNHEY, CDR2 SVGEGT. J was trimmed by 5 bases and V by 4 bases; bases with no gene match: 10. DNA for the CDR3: TGTGCCAGCAGTTCTCCGCGGGGGGGCCGTGGAGATACGCAGTATTTT. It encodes CASSSPRGGRGDTQYF.

The CDR3 here is CASSLRGFSAIEKLFF. The CDR3 nucleotides are TGTGCCAGCAGCTTGCGAGGGTTTTCGGCCATTGAAAAACTGTTTTTT. The rearrangement links TRBV5-5 to TRBJ1-4; D is uncertain. The CDR3 is 16 residues long. Trimming shortened V by 1 base and J by 7 bases, and 17 bases separated the two germline ends. Per the germline V gene, CDR1 is SGHKS and CDR2 is YYEKEE (reference sequence).

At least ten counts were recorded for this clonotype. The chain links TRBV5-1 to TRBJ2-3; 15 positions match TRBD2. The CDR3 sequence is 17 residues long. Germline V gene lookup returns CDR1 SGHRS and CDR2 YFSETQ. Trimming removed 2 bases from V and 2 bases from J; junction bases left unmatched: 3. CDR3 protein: CASSLGTSGGITDTQYF. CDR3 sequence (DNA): TGCGCCAGCAGCTTAGGGACTAGCGGGGGGATCACAGATACGCAGTATTTT.

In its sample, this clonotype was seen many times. CDR3 protein: CASSLQIGSINTEAFF. CDR3 in DNA: TGTGCCAGCAGTTTACAGATAGGCAGCATTAACACTGAAGCTTTCTTT. This rearrangement joins TRBV27 to TRBJ1-1; D remains ambiguous. CDR3 length equals 16 residues. V was pared by 2 bases and J by 2 bases, with 15 bases between. Germline V lookup: CDR1 MNHEY, CDR2 SMNVEV (reference sequence).

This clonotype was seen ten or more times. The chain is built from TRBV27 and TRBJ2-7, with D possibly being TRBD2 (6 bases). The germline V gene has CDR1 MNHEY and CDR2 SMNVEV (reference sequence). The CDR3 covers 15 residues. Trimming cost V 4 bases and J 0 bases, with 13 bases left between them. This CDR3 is CASSWGDGYSYEQYF. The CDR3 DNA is TGTGCCAGCAGTTGGGGGGACGGCTACTCCTACGAGCAGTACTTC.

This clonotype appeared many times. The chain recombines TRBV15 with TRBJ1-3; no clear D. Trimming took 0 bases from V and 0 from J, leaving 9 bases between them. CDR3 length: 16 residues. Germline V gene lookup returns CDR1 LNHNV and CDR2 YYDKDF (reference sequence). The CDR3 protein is CATSRDGPGSGNTIYF. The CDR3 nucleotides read TGTGCCACCAGCAGAGACGGCCCAGGCTCTGGAAACACCATATATTTT.

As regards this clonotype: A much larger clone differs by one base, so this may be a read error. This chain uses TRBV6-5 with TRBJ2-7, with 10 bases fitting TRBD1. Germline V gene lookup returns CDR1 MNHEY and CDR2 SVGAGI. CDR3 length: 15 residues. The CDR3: CARSYGGTGVYEQYF. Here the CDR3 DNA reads TGTGCCCGCAGTTACGGTGGGACAGGGGTCTACGAGCAGTACTTC.

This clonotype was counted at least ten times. CDR3: CSARTGQAWEKLFF. The CDR3 coding sequence is TGCAGTGCTAGGACAGGACAGGCTTGGGAAAAACTGTTTTTT. V is TRBV20-1 and J is TRBJ1-4, with 7 nucleotides matching TRBD1. CDR1 and CDR2 from the germline V gene are DFQATT and SNEGSKA (reference sequence). The CDR3 sequence is 14 residues long. Unmatched junction bases numbered 9, after V lost 3 bases and J lost 8 bases.

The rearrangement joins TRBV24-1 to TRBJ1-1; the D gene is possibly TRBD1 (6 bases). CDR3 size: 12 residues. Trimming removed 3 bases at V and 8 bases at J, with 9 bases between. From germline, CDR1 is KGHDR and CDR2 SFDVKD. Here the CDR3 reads CATSDARGEAFF. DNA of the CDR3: TGTGCCACCAGTGATGCGAGGGGGGAAGCTTTCTTT.

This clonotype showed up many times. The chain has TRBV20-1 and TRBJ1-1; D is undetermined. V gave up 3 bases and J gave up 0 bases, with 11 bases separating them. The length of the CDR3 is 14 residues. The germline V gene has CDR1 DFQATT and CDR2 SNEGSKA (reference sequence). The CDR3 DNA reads TGCAGTGCTAGTAATCCCAGCCTGAACACTGAAGCTTTCTTT. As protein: CSASNPSLNTEAFF.